This T cell receptor beta chain was captured by sequencing in a study of CD4 T cells in relation to SARS-CoV-2 and coronaviruses. Overall study: TCR beta CDR3s were sequenced after 10-day antigen culture of PBMCs. The negative reference was HIV-1 Nef peptide pool or peptide-free culture. Shared crossreactive spike epitopes were mapped to their HLA restriction.

Some clones are missing from TCRdb's copy, which holds only in-frame ones; the method was immunoSEQ multiplex PCR. Of 20,000 to 30,000 clones listed, around 75% are singletons. CD4+ T cells from unexposed donors were obtained before the COVID-19 pandemic (2011-2018). After around nine days of culture, CD4+ T cells were isolated. The sample holds one count of this clone. Its target is not known. CDR1 is SGHRS, CDR2 YFSETQ, per germline. This CDR3 has 15 amino acids. Trimming removed 8 bases from V and 5 bases from J, with 19 bases in between. This sequence joins TRBV5-1 and TRBJ2-2; D tentatively reads TRBD1 or TRBD2 (6 bases each). Sequences were obtained from CD4+ T cells from PBMCs, cultured in vitro. This TCR came from a human donor in good health. CDR3 residues: CASRGQDLTTGELFF. CDR3 sequence (DNA): TGCGCCAGTCGGGGGCAGGATCTGACAACCGGGGAGCTGTTTTTT.